The 21 T cell receptor beta chains below were found in one sample sequenced in a study of beta chain features in type 1 diabetes. Since all of the isolated RNA was reverse transcribed, expressed TCRB transcripts were what got sequenced. The repertoire was sequenced with immunoSEQ multiplex PCR; TCRdb's copy has only in-frame clones and lacks some. The sample includes 350,000 to 450,000 clones, roughly 13% of them seen just once. The specimen sequenced was naive CD4+ T cells from blood. Receptor source: a man aged 25 to 40 in good health.

The chain has TRBV15 and TRBJ2-7, with D uncertain. Germline V CDR1 and CDR2: LNHNV, YYDKDF (reference sequence). The CDR3 covers 16 residues. Trimming took off 3 bases at V and 2 bases at J, with 17 bases between the two ends. CDR3 sequence reads: CATSRGRGRLAYEQYV. The CDR3 nucleotides are TGTGCCACCAGCAGGGGCCGAGGACGCCTTGCCTACGAGCAGTACGTC.

This chain uses TRBV9 with TRBJ2-1, with D unclear. The V end lost 4 bases, the J end lost 2 bases, and 13 bases lay between the germline ends. This CDR3 has 15 residues. Germline V gives CDR1 SGDLS, CDR2 YYNGEE. The CDR3 DNA follows: TGTGCCAGCAGCCCCGCCGCCGAAGCCTACAATGAGCAGTTCTTC. Translation: CASSPAAEAYNEQFF.

In this sample, this clone turned up a few times. The rearrangement links TRBV30 to TRBJ1-5; D ambiguous. CDR1 and CDR2 from the germline V gene are GTSNPN and SVGIG (reference sequence). V dropped 5 bases and J dropped 1 base, with 12 bases sitting between them. The CDR3 loop spans 14 amino acids. The CDR3 spells CAWCQHMSNQPQHF. In DNA form, the CDR3 reads TGTGCCTGGTGCCAACACATGAGCAATCAGCCCCAGCATTTT.

The rearrangement uses TRBV5-6 and TRBJ2-7, with 7 nucleotides matching TRBD1. Germline loops: CDR1 SGHDT, CDR2 YYEEEE. CDR3 length: 15 residues. Unmatched junction bases numbered 12, after V lost 4 bases and J lost 5 bases. The chain's CDR3 is CASSGMGQRSHEQYF. The CDR3 region has the DNA TGTGCCAGCAGCGGCATGGGACAGAGATCCCACGAGCAGTACTTC. Full variable domain (rest looked up from reference TRBV5-6 and TRBJ2-7): DAGVTQSPTHLIKTRGQQVTLRCSPKSGHDTVSWYQQALGQGPQFIFQYYEEEERQRGNFPDRFSGHQFPNYSSELNVNALLLGDSALYLCASSGMGQRSHEQYFGPGTRLTVT.

The chain links TRBV29-1 to TRBJ1-2; maybe TRBD1 (5 bases). The germline V gene has CDR1 SQVTM and CDR2 ANQGSEA. This CDR3 spans 12 amino acids. With 6 bases removed from V and 0 bases from J, the gap between germline ends came to 8 bases. The CDR3 coding sequence is TGCAGCGTCGAGACAGCTAACTATGGCTACACCTTC. This encodes CSVETANYGYTF. Drawing the rest from reference TRBV29-1 and TRBJ1-2, the complete variable domain is SAVISQKPSRDICQRGTSLTIQCQVDSQVTMMFWYRQQPGQSLTLIATANQGSEATYESGFVIDKFPISRPNLTFSTLTVSNMSPEDSSIYLCSVETANYGYTFGSGTRLTVV.

This clone was observed a handful of times. This rearrangement joins TRBV29-1 to TRBJ1-1; weak D call: TRBD1 (6 bases). From germline, CDR1 is SQVTM and CDR2 ANQGSEA. Deletions cut 1 base from V and 2 bases from J, with 17 bases between. The CDR3 is 16 amino acids. DNA of the CDR3: TGCAGCGTTGAAGTTTTTCCGACAGGAATTAACACTGAAGCTTTCTTT. Its protein is CSVEVFPTGINTEAFF.

V and J are TRBV11-2 and TRBJ2-5; D may be TRBD1 (6 bases). V was trimmed by 6 bases and J by 3 bases, leaving 14 bases between them. The CDR3 runs 14 residues. CDR1 and CDR2 (germline): SGHAT, FQNNGV. The CDR3 loop is CASSYTGTKETQYF. The CDR3 DNA sequence: TGTGCCAGCAGTTACACCGGGACAAAAGAGACCCAGTACTTC.

This sequence joins TRBV29-1 and TRBJ2-1, with D perhaps matching TRBD1 or TRBD2 (5 bases each). The CDR3 totals 12 residues. Between the trimmed V and J ends, which lost 4 bases and 6 bases, there was a span of 10 bases. Germline loops: CDR1 SQVTM, CDR2 ANQGSEA. Here the CDR3 reads CSVGDGRNEQFF. The CDR3 DNA sequence: TGCAGCGTTGGGGACGGGCGCAATGAGCAGTTCTTC.

Only a few counts were recorded for this clone. The chain carries TRBV20-1 and TRBJ1-2; D is perhaps TRBD1 (5 bases). V was trimmed by 8 bases and J by 6 bases, leaving 10 bases between them. This CDR3 spans 10 amino acids. The germline V gene encodes CDR1 DFQATT and CDR2 SNEGSKA (reference sequence). The CDR3 spells CSSKDNGYTF. In nucleotides, the CDR3 is TGCAGTTCGAAGGACAATGGCTACACCTTC.

This clone was picked up a small number of times. The V call is TRBV30, the J call TRBJ1-1; D is perhaps TRBD1 (6 bases). Per germline, CDR1 GTSNPN and CDR2 SVGIG (reference sequence). This CDR3 is 14 amino acids long. Trimming pared 4 bases from V and 0 bases from J, leaving 12 bases between. In DNA form, the CDR3 reads TGTGCCTGGATGTGGGGGGCCGTGAACACTGAAGCTTTCTTT. Amino acid sequence: CAWMWGAVNTEAFF. The full variable domain, in which reference TRBV30 and TRBJ1-1 provide the parts outside the CDR3, is SQTIHQWPATLVQPVGSPLSLECTVEGTSNPNLYWYRQAAGRGLQLLFYSVGIGQISSEVPQNLSASRPQDRQFILSSKKLLLSDSGFYLCAWMWGAVNTEAFFGQGTRLTVV.

The chain uses TRBV7-2 and TRBJ2-1; D remains unclear. The V gene's germline CDR1 is SGHTA and CDR2 FQGNSA. V was shortened by 5 bases and J by 7 bases, with 12 bases between the two germline ends. This CDR3 is 13 amino acids long. CDR3 residues: CASSVIRKNEQFF. CDR3 nucleotide sequence: TGTGCCAGCAGCGTAATACGGAAGAATGAGCAGTTCTTC.

The chain links TRBV9 to TRBJ2-7, with D perhaps matching TRBD1 (6 bases). Germline V gives CDR1 SGDLS, CDR2 YYNGEE. This CDR3 comprises 13 residues. Deletions cut 4 bases from V and 6 bases from J, with 14 bases between. CDR3 amino acids: CASSSPGVGEQYF. The CDR3 coding sequence is TGTGCCAGCAGCTCACCAGGGGTCGGCGAGCAGTACTTC.

The CDR3 DNA sequence: TGTGCCAGCTCGCCCGACGCGGGCGGTTCACCCCTCCACTTT. Translating gives CASSPDAGGSPLHF. V is TRBV18 and J is TRBJ1-6; D gene unclear. Between the trimmed V and J ends, which lost 6 bases and 9 bases, there was a span of 15 bases. The CDR3 has 14 residues. Germline V lookup: CDR1 KGHSH, CDR2 LQKENI.

As for this clone: Other nucleotide sequences from this sample produce the same CDR3. The V call is TRBV15, the J call TRBJ2-1; TRBD1 is a possible D gene (6 bases). The CDR3 runs to 19 residues. CDR1 is LNHNV and CDR2 is YYDKDF in the germline V gene (reference sequence). The V and J ends lost 0 bases and 0 bases respectively, with 18 bases between them. This CDR3 reads CATSRDGGGWPSSYNEQFF. DNA of the CDR3: TGTGCCACCAGCAGAGATGGGGGCGGGTGGCCCAGCTCCTACAATGAGCAGTTCTTC.

The genes are TRBV9 and TRBJ1-2; 7 nucleotides match TRBD1. This CDR3 is 16 amino acids long. Germline CDR1 reads SGDLS; CDR2 reads YYNGEE. V lost 0 bases, J lost 8 bases, and 13 bases stayed unmatched. In DNA form, the CDR3 reads TGTGCCAGCAGCGTAGACCCTATAAGGACAGGCTACGGCTACACCTTC. Translating gives CASSVDPIRTGYGYTF.

This chain links TRBV19 with TRBJ2-5; the D gene is possibly TRBD2 (7 bases). The V and J ends lost 9 bases and 5 bases respectively, with 16 bases between them. From germline, CDR1 is LNHDA and CDR2 SQIVND (reference sequence). The CDR3 sequence is 13 residues long. This chain's CDR3 is CASAWGGMETQYF. Written as DNA, the CDR3 is TGTGCCAGCGCCTGGGGGGGCATGGAGACCCAGTACTTC.

This chain uses TRBV6-5 with TRBJ2-7; possibly TRBD2 for D (5 bases). V gave up 3 bases and J gave up 6 bases, with 12 bases separating them. The CDR3 has 13 residues. CDR1 and CDR2 (germline): MNHEY, SVGAGI. The DNA of the CDR3 is TGTGCCAGCAGTTATAGTTGGAGGTCCGAGCAGTACTTC. Encoded protein: CASSYSWRSEQYF.

This clone was recorded a few times. This chain links TRBV25-1 with TRBJ2-5; the D gene is possibly TRBD2 (5 bases). The ends were cut back, 4 bases at V and 5 bases at J, with 17 bases in the middle. CDR1 is MGHDK, CDR2 SYGVNS, per germline. The length of the CDR3 is 15 residues. This CDR3 reads CASSAPSPPGETQYF. In DNA, the CDR3 is TGTGCCAGCAGTGCCCCATCCCCGCCGGGGGAGACCCAGTACTTC.

This clone has only a few counts. The chain has TRBV7-2 and TRBJ1-6; no clear D gene. CDR1 and CDR2 from the germline V gene are SGHTA and FQGNSA. V was clipped by 5 bases and J by 3 bases, with 8 bases between them. The CDR3 totals 14 residues. DNA for the CDR3: TGTGCCAGCAGCCCGACACTCTATAATTCACCCCTCCACTTT. Translated: CASSPTLYNSPLHF.

This clone was picked up a small number of times. The chain joins TRBV29-1 to TRBJ1-2; D unclear. Germline V gene lookup returns CDR1 SQVTM and CDR2 ANQGSEA. This CDR3 has 13 residues. V lost 6 bases, J lost 2 bases, and 13 bases lay in between. CDR3 in amino acids: CSVLTGPNYGYTF. CDR3 DNA sequence: TGCAGCGTCCTAACCGGGCCCAACTATGGCTACACCTTC.

This clone was found a few times. The gene calls are TRBV2 and TRBJ2-3; 8 positions match TRBD2. This CDR3 is 15 amino acids long. The V gene end was trimmed by 6 bases and the J gene end by 6 bases; junction bases not matched to a gene: 11. Per germline, CDR1 SNHLY and CDR2 FYNNEI. The DNA for the CDR3 is TGTGCCAGCAGAGCCGGAGGACTAGCAGGCGATACGCAGTATTTT. Its protein product is CASRAGGLAGDTQYF.